This TCR beta chain was documented in a study of identical twins. The authors used template switching to add a universal primer site and gave cDNA unique molecular identifiers. TCRdb re-called the 5' RACE reads through MiXCR, storing one row per CDR3 protein. The table lists 350,000 to 600,000 distinct CDR3 sequences, about 14% of them singletons, with about 0.53% in the top ten. V was clipped by 4 bases and J by 6 bases, with 22 bases between them. The CDR3 totals 16 residues. Germline lookup yields CDR1 LGHNA and CDR2 YNFKEQ. Study-level points and caveats: Models underestimated TCR alpha sharing (out-of-frame) in monozygotic twins. Analyses based on zero insertions could be partly confounded by invariant MAIT and iNKT cells. Memory repertoires lacked the insertion deficit that abundant cord blood beta clonotypes showed.

For this clonotype: Its antigen is undetermined.

The sample was also reused in another study, on yellow fever vaccine responses in identical twins.

The source material was CD4+ T cells sorted from blood. The sequence was obtained from a woman younger than 35 in good health. V usage is TRBV4-2 and J usage is TRBJ2-7; D is undetermined. Here the CDR3 DNA reads TGTGCCAGCAGCCTCCTTTCCCGGGCAGCTTTTTCCGAGCAGTACTTC. This gives the protein CASSLLSRAAFSEQYF.